Below are 16 T cell receptor beta chains sequenced from a single sample in a study of T-cell reconstitution after alpha-beta-depleted transplantation in children. Unique molecular identifiers were incorporated when the TCRbeta library was constructed. One entry per CDR3 protein, called by TCRdb with MiXCR from the PCR reads. The profile shows roughly 300,000 distinct CDR3 sequences, about 10% of them singletons. Sequences were derived from PBMCs from the stem cell graft donor, sampled from the stem cell graft. Receptor source: a human donor who donated a stem cell graft to a child with SCID.

Many counts were recorded for this clonotype. The chain combines TRBV3-1 with TRBJ1-2; unclear D gene. Germline-derived CDR1 and CDR2 are LGHDT and YNNKEL (reference sequence). V lost 0 bases and J 3 bases, leaving 11 bases between the germline ends. The CDR3 totals 15 residues. This CDR3 is CASSQDLARHYGYTF. The DNA of the CDR3 is TGTGCCAGCAGCCAAGATCTCGCAAGGCACTATGGCTACACCTTC.

This clonotype was observed a few times. The chain uses TRBV5-1 and TRBJ2-3, with 7 bases lining up with TRBD1. Germline V gene lookup returns CDR1 SGHRS and CDR2 YFSETQ. This CDR3 region has 15 residues. V was pared by 3 bases and J by 3 bases, with 7 bases of the junction left unmatched. The CDR3 DNA reads as TGCGCCAGCAGCTCACAGGGGTTTCGTACAGATACGCAGTATTTT. Its translation is CASSSQGFRTDTQYF.

This clonotype was found a few times. DNA for the CDR3: TGCAGCGTTGAGCGACTCTCCTACAATGAGCAGTTCTTC. Its protein is CSVERLSYNEQFF. The chain combines TRBV29-1 with TRBJ2-1; unclear D gene. Trimming removed 3 bases from V and 0 bases from J, with 6 bases in between. Germline assignment: CDR1 SQVTM and CDR2 ANQGSEA. The CDR3 loop spans 13 amino acids.

The chain is built from TRBV11-2 and TRBJ2-3; D may correspond to TRBD1 or TRBD2 (6 bases each). The length of the CDR3 is 14 residues. V was trimmed by 4 bases and J by 1 base, leaving 9 bases between them. Germline assignment: CDR1 SGHAT and CDR2 FQNNGV. The CDR3 protein is CASSWGARTDTQYF. The CDR3 nucleotides read TGTGCCAGCAGCTGGGGGGCGCGCACAGATACGCAGTATTTT.

The J gene is TRBJ2-1, the V gene TRBV6-4; weak D call: TRBD2 (7 bases). CDR1 and CDR2 from the germline V gene are MRHNA and SNTAGT. The CDR3 runs 14 residues. Trimming took off 3 bases at V and 8 bases at J, with 14 bases between the two ends. CDR3 sequence (DNA): TGTGCCAGCAGTGATGGGGGGGGCTGGGATGAGCAGTTCTTC. Translating gives CASSDGGGWDEQFF.

This clonotype was detected many times. The genes are TRBV6-5 and TRBJ2-5, with TRBD1 identical over 9 bases. The CDR3 extends over 16 amino acids. Germline V CDR1 and CDR2: MNHEY, SVGAGI. V lost 2 bases, J lost 6 bases, and 10 bases stayed unmatched. In nucleotides, the CDR3 is TGTGCCAGCAGTTACGATAAACCGGGACAGGGAAAGACCCAGTACTTC. Translation: CASSYDKPGQGKTQYF.

This clonotype was detected ten times or more. This chain uses TRBV20-1 with TRBJ2-7, with 9 bases that match TRBD1. V was pared by 0 bases and J by 6 bases, with 6 bases of the junction left unmatched. CDR1 and CDR2 from the germline V gene are DFQATT and SNEGSKA (reference sequence). This CDR3 is 14 amino acids long. CDR3 protein: CSARESGTGSEQYF. DNA of the CDR3: TGCAGTGCTAGAGAATCTGGGACAGGGAGCGAGCAGTACTTC.

This clonotype has a count of ten or more. V gene TRBV20-1 combines with J gene TRBJ2-5; 9 bases are shared with TRBD1. In germline, CDR1 is DFQATT, CDR2 SNEGSKA (reference sequence). V lost 1 base and J lost 3; bases outside the gene matches: 6. This CDR3 contains 15 residues. The CDR3 nucleotides are TGCAGTGCTAGAGTAAAGGGACAGGGCAAAGAGACCCAGTACTTC. This sequence encodes CSARVKGQGKETQYF.

The chain links TRBV12-3 or TRBV12-4 to TRBJ2-1, with D perhaps given as TRBD1 or TRBD2 (5 bases each). The CDR3 is made up of 13 amino acids. The ends were cut back, 2 bases at V and 8 bases at J, with 10 bases in the middle. The CDR3, as DNA: TGTGCCAGCAGTTTATTGGGGGTCCATGAGCAGTTCTTC. Amino acids: CASSLLGVHEQFF.

The V call is TRBV12-3 or TRBV12-4, the J call TRBJ1-2; D ambiguous. CDR3 size: 14 residues. V was clipped by 1 base and J by 8 bases, with 14 bases between them. The CDR3 spells CASSLVRSFGGYTF. CDR3 DNA sequence: TGTGCCAGCAGTTTAGTCAGGTCCTTCGGCGGCTACACCTTC.

The gene calls are TRBV18 and TRBJ2-2; the match to TRBD1 covers 9 bases. CDR1 is KGHSH and CDR2 is LQKENI in the germline V gene. The V and J ends lost 3 bases and 4 bases, in that order; junction bases with no gene match: 3. CDR3 length equals 15 residues. CDR3 in amino acids: CASSPKTGGTGELFF. The CDR3 bases are TGTGCCAGCTCACCTAAGACAGGGGGCACCGGGGAGCTGTTTTTT.

This clonotype was seen a handful of times. The chain couples TRBV5-1 to TRBJ2-2, with D uncertain. The CDR3 contains 16 residues. CDR1 SGHRS and CDR2 YFSETQ come from the germline V gene. V shed 0 bases and J shed 9 bases, with 18 bases lying between them. CDR3 amino acids: CASSLEVSGIKRELFF. DNA for the CDR3: TGCGCCAGCAGCTTGGAGGTGTCTGGTATTAAACGGGAGCTGTTTTTT. Based on the CDR3 plus reference TRBV5-1 and TRBJ2-2, the full variable domain is KAGVTQTPRYLIKTRGQQVTLSCSPISGHRSVSWYQQTPGQGLQFLFEYFSETQRNKGNFPGRFSGRQFSNSRSEMNVSTLELGDSALYLCASSLEVSGIKRELFFGEGSRLTVL.

The V gene is TRBV12-3 or TRBV12-4, the J gene TRBJ2-7; D may be TRBD1 or TRBD2 (5 bases each). Trimming took off 3 bases at V and 2 bases at J, with 11 bases between the two ends. The length of the CDR3 is 14 residues. DNA of the CDR3: TGTGCCAGCAGTTTTTGGGACGGGGCCTACGAGCAGTACTTC. Protein sequence: CASSFWDGAYEQYF.

The table lists this clonotype with a few counts. The V and J genes are TRBV5-6 and TRBJ2-1, with no clear D. The CDR3 extends over 11 amino acids. V shed 3 bases and J shed 7 bases, with 5 bases lying between them. Germline V gene data show CDR1 as SGHDT and CDR2 as YYEEEE. The CDR3 nucleotides are TGTGCCAGCAGCTCCCCAAATGAGCAGTTCTTC. Protein product: CASSSPNEQFF. The variable domain in full, completed from reference TRBV5-6 and TRBJ2-1, reads DAGVTQSPTHLIKTRGQQVTLRCSPKSGHDTVSWYQQALGQGPQFIFQYYEEEERQRGNFPDRFSGHQFPNYSSELNVNALLLGDSALYLCASSSPNEQFFGPGTRLTVL.

This clonotype was seen more than once but under ten times. CDR3 amino acids: CASRAPSVRGYNEQFF. The DNA for the CDR3 is TGTGCCAGCAGGGCCCCTAGCGTGAGAGGGTACAATGAGCAGTTCTTC. The chain uses TRBV6-2 or TRBV6-3 and TRBJ2-1; the D gene is possibly TRBD2 (6 bases). The germline gives CDR1 MNHEY, CDR2 SVGEGT. The CDR3 loop spans 16 amino acids. The V end lost 6 bases, the J end lost 4 bases, and 19 bases lay between the germline ends.

The chain has TRBV4-1 and TRBJ1-1, with D tentatively TRBD1 (6 bases). The CDR3 loop spans 17 amino acids. Trimming stripped 3 bases from V and 1 base from J, with 18 bases between. Germline values: CDR1 MGHRA, CDR2 YSYEKL. The CDR3 reads CASSHTATGTQNTEAFF. The CDR3 DNA is TGCGCCAGCAGCCATACAGCAACCGGGACACAGAACACTGAAGCTTTCTTT.